What follows is one T cell receptor (beta chain) and its context. Antigen: not known. This sample was included in a study of lymphopenia after photon versus proton radiotherapy. General observations from the study: Post-nadir diversity loss with photons came from oligoclonal expansion, particularly CD8+ Temra cells. Photon-treated patients lost naive T cells and TCR diversity; proton-treated stayed stable. Only patients who died were analyzed for survival; proton advantage is unproven.

Sequenced by immunoSEQ multiplex PCR; TCRdb stores in-frame clones only, minus some. The sample lists around 30,000 clones; about 87% were seen once. The V gene lost 4 bases and the J gene lost 4 bases, with 19 bases spanning the gap. Germline CDR1 reads SGHVS; CDR2 reads FQNEAQ. The CDR3 runs 17 residues. This chain links TRBV7-8 with TRBJ2-2; D possibly corresponds to TRBD2 (8 bases). The sequenced sample was peripheral blood, obtained from a patient treated with proton-based radiotherapy. The clonotype was recovered from a woman in her 70s with pancreatic cancer. The DNA of the CDR3 is TGTGCCAGCAGCTCGCCGGGAGGGGGCTTCAGCACCGGGGAGCTGTTTTTT. Protein sequence: CASSSPGGGFSTGELFF.